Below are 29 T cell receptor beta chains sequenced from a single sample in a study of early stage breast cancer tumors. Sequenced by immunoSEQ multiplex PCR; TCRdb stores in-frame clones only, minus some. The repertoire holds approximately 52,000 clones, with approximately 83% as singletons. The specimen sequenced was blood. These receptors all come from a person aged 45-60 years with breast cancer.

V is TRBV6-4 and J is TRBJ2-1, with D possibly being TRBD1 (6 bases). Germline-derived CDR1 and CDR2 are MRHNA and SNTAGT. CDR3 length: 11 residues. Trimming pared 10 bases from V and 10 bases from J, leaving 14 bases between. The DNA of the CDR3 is TGTGCCACCGGACAAGGGGGAGAGCAGTTCTTC. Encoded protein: CATGQGGEQFF.

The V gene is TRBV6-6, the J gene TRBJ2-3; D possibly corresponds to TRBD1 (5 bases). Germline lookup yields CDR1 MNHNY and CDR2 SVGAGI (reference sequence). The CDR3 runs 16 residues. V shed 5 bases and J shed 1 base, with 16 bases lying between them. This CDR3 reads CASSQRKGARTDTQYF. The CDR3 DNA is TGTGCCAGCAGTCAGCGTAAAGGGGCTCGCACAGATACGCAGTATTTT.

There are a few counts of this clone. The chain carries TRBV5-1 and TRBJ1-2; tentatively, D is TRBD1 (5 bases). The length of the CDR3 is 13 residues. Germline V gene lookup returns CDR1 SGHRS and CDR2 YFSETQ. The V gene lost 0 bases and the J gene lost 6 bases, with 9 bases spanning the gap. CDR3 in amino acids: CASSLAAGDGYTF. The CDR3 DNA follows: TGCGCCAGCAGCTTGGCCGCGGGGGATGGCTACACCTTC.

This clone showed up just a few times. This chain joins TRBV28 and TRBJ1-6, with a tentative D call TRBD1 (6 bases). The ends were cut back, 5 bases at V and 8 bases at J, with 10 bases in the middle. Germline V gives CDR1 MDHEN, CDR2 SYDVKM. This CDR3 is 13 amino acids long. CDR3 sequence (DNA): TGTGCCAGCAGTGCAGGGGTTGATTCACCCCTCCACTTT. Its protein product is CASSAGVDSPLHF.

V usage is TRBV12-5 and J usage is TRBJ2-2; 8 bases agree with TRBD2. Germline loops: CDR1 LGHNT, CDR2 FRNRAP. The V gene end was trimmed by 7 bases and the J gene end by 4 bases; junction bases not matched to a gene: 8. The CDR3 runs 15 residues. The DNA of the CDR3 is TGTGCTAGTGCCAGGGCGGGAGGTTCCACCGGGGAGCTGTTTTTT. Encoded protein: CASARAGGSTGELFF.

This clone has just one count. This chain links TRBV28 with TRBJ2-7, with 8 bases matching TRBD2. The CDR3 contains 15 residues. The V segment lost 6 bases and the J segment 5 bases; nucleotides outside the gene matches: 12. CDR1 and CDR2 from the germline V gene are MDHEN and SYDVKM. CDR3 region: CASRIPGLGTHEQYF. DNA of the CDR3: TGTGCCAGCAGGATCCCGGGACTAGGGACTCACGAGCAGTACTTC.

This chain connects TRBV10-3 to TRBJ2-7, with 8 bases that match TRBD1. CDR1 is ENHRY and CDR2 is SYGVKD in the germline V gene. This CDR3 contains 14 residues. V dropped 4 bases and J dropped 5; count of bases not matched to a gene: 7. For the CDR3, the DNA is TGTGCCATCAGTGGGACAGGGAAGGTTCACGAGCAGTACTTC. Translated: CAISGTGKVHEQYF.

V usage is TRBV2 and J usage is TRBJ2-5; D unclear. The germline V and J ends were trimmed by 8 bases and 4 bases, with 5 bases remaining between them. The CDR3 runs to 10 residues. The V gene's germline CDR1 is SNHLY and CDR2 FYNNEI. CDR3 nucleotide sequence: TGTGCCAGCCGCGGAGAGACCCAGTACTTC. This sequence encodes CASRGETQYF.

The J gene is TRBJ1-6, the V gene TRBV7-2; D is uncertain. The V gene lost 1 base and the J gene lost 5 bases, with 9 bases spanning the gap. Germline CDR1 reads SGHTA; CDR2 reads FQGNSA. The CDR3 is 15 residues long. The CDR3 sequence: CASSLGGPNNSPLHF. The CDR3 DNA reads TGTGCCAGCAGCTTAGGCGGTCCGAATAATTCACCCCTCCACTTT.

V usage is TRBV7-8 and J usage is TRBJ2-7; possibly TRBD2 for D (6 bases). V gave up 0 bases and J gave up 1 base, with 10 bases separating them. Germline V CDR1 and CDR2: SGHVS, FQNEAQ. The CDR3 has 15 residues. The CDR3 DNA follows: TGTGCCAGCAGCTTAGCGGGGGGACCATCCTACGAGCAGTACTTC. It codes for CASSLAGGPSYEQYF. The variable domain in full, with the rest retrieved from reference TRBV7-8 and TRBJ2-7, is GAGVSQSPRYKVAKRGQDVALRCDPISGHVSLFWYQQALGQGPEFLTYFQNEAQLDKSGLPSDRFFAERPEGSVSTLKIQRTQQEDSAVYLCASSLAGGPSYEQYFGPGTRLTVT.

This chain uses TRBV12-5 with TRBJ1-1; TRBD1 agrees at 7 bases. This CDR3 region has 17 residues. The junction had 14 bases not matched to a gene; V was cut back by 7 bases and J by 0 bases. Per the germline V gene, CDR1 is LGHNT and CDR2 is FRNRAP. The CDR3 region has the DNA TGTGCTAGTGAGATTGGGACAGCAATATACATGAACACTGAAGCTTTCTTT. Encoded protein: CASEIGTAIYMNTEAFF.

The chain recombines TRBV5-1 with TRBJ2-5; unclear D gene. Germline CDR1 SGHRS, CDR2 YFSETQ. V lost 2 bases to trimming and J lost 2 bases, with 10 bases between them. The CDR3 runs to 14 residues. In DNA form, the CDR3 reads TGCGCCAGCAGCTTTGAGAGGTCACAAGAGACCCAGTACTTC. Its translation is CASSFERSQETQYF.

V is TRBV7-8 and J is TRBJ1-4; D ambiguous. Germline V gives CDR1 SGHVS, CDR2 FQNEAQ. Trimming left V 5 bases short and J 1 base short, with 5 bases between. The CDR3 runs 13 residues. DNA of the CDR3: TGTGCCAGCAGCCAGAGAACTAATGAAAAACTGTTTTTT. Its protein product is CASSQRTNEKLFF.

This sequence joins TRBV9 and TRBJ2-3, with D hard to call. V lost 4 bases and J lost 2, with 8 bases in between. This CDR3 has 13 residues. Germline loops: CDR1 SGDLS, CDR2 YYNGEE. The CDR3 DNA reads TGTGCCAGCAGCCCCTATGCCACAGATACGCAGTATTTT. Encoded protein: CASSPYATDTQYF.

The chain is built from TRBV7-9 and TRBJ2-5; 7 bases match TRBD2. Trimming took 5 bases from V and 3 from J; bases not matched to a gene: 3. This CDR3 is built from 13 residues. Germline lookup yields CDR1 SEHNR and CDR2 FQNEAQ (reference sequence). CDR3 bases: TGTGCCAGCAGCCGGGGAGGGAAAGAGACCCAGTACTTC. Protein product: CASSRGGKETQYF.

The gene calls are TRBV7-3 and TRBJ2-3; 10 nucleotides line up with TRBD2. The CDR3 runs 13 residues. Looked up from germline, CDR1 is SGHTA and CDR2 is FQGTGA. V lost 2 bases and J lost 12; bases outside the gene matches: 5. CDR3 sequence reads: CASSLLAGARQYF. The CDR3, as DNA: TGTGCCAGCAGCTTACTAGCGGGAGCCCGTCAGTATTTT.

CDR3 residues: CASSEEVLGANVLTF. DNA of the CDR3: TGTGCCAGCAGTGAAGAGGTTCTTGGGGCCAACGTCCTGACTTTC. The chain carries TRBV2 and TRBJ2-6, with D unresolved. This CDR3 region has 15 residues. Trimming removed 1 base from V and 3 bases from J, with 7 bases in between. Germline V gene lookup returns CDR1 SNHLY and CDR2 FYNNEI.

The CDR3 spells CASSHEPDWGTGELFF. The CDR3 nucleotides read TGTGCCAGCAGCCACGAGCCAGATTGGGGCACCGGGGAGCTGTTTTTT. The chain recombines TRBV11-2 with TRBJ2-2, with D unresolved. The V gene lost 5 bases and the J gene lost 4 bases, with 17 bases spanning the gap. The V gene's germline CDR1 is SGHAT and CDR2 FQNNGV. The CDR3 contains 16 residues.

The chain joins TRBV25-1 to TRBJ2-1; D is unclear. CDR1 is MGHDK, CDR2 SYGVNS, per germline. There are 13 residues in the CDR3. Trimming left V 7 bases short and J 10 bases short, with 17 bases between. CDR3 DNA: TGTGCCAGCACCCGTTTGGGTACTAACGAGCAGTTCTTC. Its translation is CASTRLGTNEQFF.

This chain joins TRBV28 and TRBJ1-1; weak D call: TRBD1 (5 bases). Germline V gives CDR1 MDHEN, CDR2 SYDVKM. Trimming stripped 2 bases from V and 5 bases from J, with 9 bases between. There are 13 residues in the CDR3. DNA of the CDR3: TGTGCCAGCAGTTTAGGGGGAGTTACTGAAGCTTTCTTT. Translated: CASSLGGVTEAFF.

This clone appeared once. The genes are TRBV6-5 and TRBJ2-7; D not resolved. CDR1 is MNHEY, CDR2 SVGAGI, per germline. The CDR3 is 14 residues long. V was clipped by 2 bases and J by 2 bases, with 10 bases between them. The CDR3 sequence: CASSYGKSTYEQYF. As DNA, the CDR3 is TGTGCCAGCAGTTACGGGAAATCGACCTACGAGCAGTACTTC.

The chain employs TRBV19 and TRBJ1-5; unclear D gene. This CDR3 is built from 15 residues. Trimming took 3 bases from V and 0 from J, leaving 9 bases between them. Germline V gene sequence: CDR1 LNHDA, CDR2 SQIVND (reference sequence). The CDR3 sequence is CASSISGYSNQPQHF. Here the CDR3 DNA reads TGTGCCAGTAGTATTTCAGGTTATAGCAATCAGCCCCAGCATTTT.

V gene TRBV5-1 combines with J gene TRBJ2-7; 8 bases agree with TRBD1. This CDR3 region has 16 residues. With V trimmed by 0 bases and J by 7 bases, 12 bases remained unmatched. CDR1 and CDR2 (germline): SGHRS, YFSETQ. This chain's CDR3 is CASSLGQGQGGEEQYF. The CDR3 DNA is TGCGCCAGCAGCTTGGGCCAAGGACAGGGTGGTGAGGAGCAGTACTTC.

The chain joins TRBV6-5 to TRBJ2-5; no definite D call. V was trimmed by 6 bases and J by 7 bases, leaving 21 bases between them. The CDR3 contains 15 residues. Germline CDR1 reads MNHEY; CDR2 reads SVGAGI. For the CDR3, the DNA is TGTGCCAGCAGAGGTCGGGTTGGTTCGGTTTCGACCCAGTACTTC. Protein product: CASRGRVGSVSTQYF.

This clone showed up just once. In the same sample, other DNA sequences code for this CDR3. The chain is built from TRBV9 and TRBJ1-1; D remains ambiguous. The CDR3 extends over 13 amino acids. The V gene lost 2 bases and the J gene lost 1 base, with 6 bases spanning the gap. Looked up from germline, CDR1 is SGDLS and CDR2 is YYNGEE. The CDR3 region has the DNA TGTGCCAGCAGCGTTTTGACGAACACTGAAGCTTTCTTT. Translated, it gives CASSVLTNTEAFF.

The CDR3 DNA is TGTGCCATCACCCGAGGACTAGCGGGCACAGATACGCAGTATTTT. It specifies CAITRGLAGTDTQYF. The genes are TRBV10-3 and TRBJ2-3; TRBD2 matches 10 bases. This CDR3 region has 15 residues. The junction had 5 bases not matched to a gene; V was cut back by 7 bases and J by 1 base. Germline assignment: CDR1 ENHRY and CDR2 SYGVKD.

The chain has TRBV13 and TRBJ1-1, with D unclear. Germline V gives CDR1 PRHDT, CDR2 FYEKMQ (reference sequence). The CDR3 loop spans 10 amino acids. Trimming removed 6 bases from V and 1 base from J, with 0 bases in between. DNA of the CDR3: TGTGCCAGCAGGAACACTGAAGCTTTCTTT. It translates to CASRNTEAFF.

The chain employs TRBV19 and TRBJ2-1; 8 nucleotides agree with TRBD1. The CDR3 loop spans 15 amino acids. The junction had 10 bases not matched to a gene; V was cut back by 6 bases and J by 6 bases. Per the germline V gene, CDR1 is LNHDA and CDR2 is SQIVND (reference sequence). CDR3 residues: CASSKGTGGLNEQFF. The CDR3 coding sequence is TGTGCCAGTAGCAAGGGAACAGGGGGTCTCAATGAGCAGTTCTTC.

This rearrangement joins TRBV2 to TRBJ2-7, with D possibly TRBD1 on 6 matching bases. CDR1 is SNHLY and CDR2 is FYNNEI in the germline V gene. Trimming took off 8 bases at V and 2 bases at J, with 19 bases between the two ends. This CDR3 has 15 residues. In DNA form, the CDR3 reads TGTGCCAGCCAAGCAAGCGGACAGAGGACCTACGAGCAGTACTTC. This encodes CASQASGQRTYEQYF. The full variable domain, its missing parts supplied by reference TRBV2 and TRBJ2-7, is EPEVTQTPSHQVTQMGQEVILRCVPISNHLYFYWYRQILGQKVEFLVSFYNNEISEKSEIFDDQFSVERPDGSNFTLKIRSTKLEDSAMYFCASQASGQRTYEQYFGPGTRLTVT.